The rows below give T cell receptor beta chains drawn from one sample of a study of cytomegalovirus exposure and HLA in healthy donors. TCRdb's table, derived via immunoSEQ multiplex PCR, lists solely in-frame clones and lacks some. The sample includes roughly 200,000 clones, around 85% of them seen just once. Material: PBMCs. These TCRs come from a man over 45 in good health and CMV-seronegative. The CDR3 runs from the conserved cysteine through the conserved F or W. The D gene is left open where the match is weak. Size is stated for part of the rows, as once, few or many counts, or as a class when the clone is expanded.

V: TRBV12-5
D: NA
J: TRBJ1-5
size: NA
DNA: TGTGCTAGTGGCCGCGGACAGAGCAATCAGCCCCAGCATTTT
CDR3: CASGRGQSNQPQHF

V: TRBV18
D: TRBD2
J: TRBJ2-1
size: NA
DNA: TGTGCCAGCTCACCAGAGGGACTAGCGGGAGGCAATGAGCAGTTCTTC
CDR3: CASSPEGLAGGNEQFF

V: TRBV15
D: NA
J: TRBJ1-4
size: few
DNA: TGTGCCACCAGCAGAGATAGGCGGAATGAAAAACTGTTTTTT
CDR3: CATSRDRRNEKLFF

V: TRBV9
D: TRBD1
J: TRBJ2-3
size: NA
DNA: TGTGCCAGCAGCCCCTGGGACAGGGCCTCAGATACGCAGTATTTT
CDR3: CASSPWDRASDTQYF

V: TRBV9
D: NA
J: TRBJ1-3
size: NA
DNA: TGTGCCAGCAGCGTAGAAGGGGCCACCTCCTCTGGAAACACCATATATTTT
CDR3: CASSVEGATSSGNTIYF

V: TRBV2
D: NA
J: TRBJ1-3
size: NA
DNA: TGTGCCAGCAGGGACAGATTATTCTCTGGAAACACCATATATTTT
CDR3: CASRDRLFSGNTIYF

V: TRBV28
D: NA
J: TRBJ2-5
size: NA
DNA: TGTGCCAGCAGCCCTCAGAGGACTTCCCAAGAGACCCAGTACTTC
CDR3: CASSPQRTSQETQYF

V: TRBV10-3
D: TRBD2
J: TRBJ2-2
size: few
DNA: TGTGCCATCAGTGATTTAGCGGGGAACACCGGGGAGCTGTTTTTT
CDR3: CAISDLAGNTGELFF

V: TRBV5-1
D: TRBD1
J: TRBJ2-1
size: NA
DNA: TGCGCCAGCAGCCCATCGACTTTCTCTTTGGGGCTCCTAGGGGGCTCGGACTACAATGAGCAGTTCTTC
CDR3: CASSPSTFSLGLLGGSDYNEQFF

V: TRBV30
D: TRBD1
J: TRBJ1-2
size: NA
DNA: TGTGCCTGGAGTTGGGGGGGACAGGGAGGTGGCTACACCTTC
CDR3: CAWSWGGQGGGYTF

V: TRBV5-1
D: TRBD1
J: TRBJ1-5
size: once
DNA: TGCGCCAGCAGCTTTGGGACAGCGCCCAATCAGCCCCAGCATTTT
CDR3: CASSFGTAPNQPQHF

V: TRBV28
D: NA
J: TRBJ2-5
size: NA
DNA: TGTGCCAGCAGTTTAGGCGGGGCCCAAGAGACCCAGTACTTC
CDR3: CASSLGGAQETQYF

V: TRBV18
D: TRBD2
J: TRBJ2-7
size: NA
DNA: TGTGCCAGCTCACGCATCTTTTCGCGGGAGGTGTCATACGAGCAGTACTTC
CDR3: CASSRIFSREVSYEQYF

V: TRBV29-1
D: TRBD1
J: TRBJ2-7
size: NA
DNA: TGCAGCGTCATAAGGGACAGGGGGTCCTACGAGCAGTACTTC
CDR3: CSVIRDRGSYEQYF

V: TRBV5-8
D: TRBD2
J: TRBJ2-7
size: NA
DNA: TGTGCCAGCATCCGTGGGCTGATAGCGGGAGCATCGTCCTACGAGCAGTACTTC
CDR3: CASIRGLIAGASSYEQYF

V: TRBV5-1
D: NA
J: TRBJ2-2
size: NA
DNA: TGCGCCAGCAGCTTAGCCGGAGGGAACACCGGGGAGCTGTTTTTT
CDR3: CASSLAGGNTGELFF

V: TRBV5-6
D: NA
J: TRBJ1-1
size: NA
DNA: TGTGCCAGCAGCTTGAACAGGCGTGAAGCTTTCTTT
CDR3: CASSLNRREAFF

V: TRBV5-4
D: TRBD1
J: TRBJ2-5
size: NA
DNA: TGTGCCAGCAAACGGACAGGGGGCAGCGAGACCCAGTACTTC
CDR3: CASKRTGGSETQYF

V: TRBV30
D: TRBD2
J: TRBJ2-3
size: NA
DNA: TGTGCCGGGGCTGGTAGCGGGAGGAAGGGCACAGATACGCAGTATTTT
CDR3: CAGAGSGRKGTDTQYF

V: TRBV28
D: TRBD1
J: TRBJ1-2
size: once
DNA: TGTGCCAGCAGTTACGGACAGGGGAGGGGCTACACCTTC
CDR3: CASSYGQGRGYTF

V: TRBV7-2
D: TRBD2
J: TRBJ2-7
size: NA
DNA: TGTGCCAGCAGCATCGGGACTACTGGAGGTGAGCAGTACTTC
CDR3: CASSIGTTGGEQYF

V: TRBV29-1
D: NA
J: TRBJ2-5
size: NA
DNA: TGCAGCGTTGCGCCCCTGCCCGGCGGGACCCAGTACTTC
CDR3: CSVAPLPGGTQYF